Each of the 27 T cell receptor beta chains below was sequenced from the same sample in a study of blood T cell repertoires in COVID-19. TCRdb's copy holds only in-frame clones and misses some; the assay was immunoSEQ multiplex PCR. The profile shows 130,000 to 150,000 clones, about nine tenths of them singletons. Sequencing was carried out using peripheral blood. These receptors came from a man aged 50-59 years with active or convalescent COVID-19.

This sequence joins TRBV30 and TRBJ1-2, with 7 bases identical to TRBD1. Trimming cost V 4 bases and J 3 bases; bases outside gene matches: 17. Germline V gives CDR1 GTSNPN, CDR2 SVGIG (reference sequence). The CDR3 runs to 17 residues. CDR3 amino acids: CAWIPPWEEGTDYGYTF. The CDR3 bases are TGTGCCTGGATCCCCCCCTGGGAAGAAGGGACAGACTATGGCTACACCTTC.

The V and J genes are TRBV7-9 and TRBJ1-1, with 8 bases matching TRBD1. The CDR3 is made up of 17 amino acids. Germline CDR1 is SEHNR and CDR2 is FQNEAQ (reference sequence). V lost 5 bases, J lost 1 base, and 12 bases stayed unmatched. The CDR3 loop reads CASSPWDRRGANTEAFF. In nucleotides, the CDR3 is TGTGCCAGCAGCCCCTGGGACAGGAGAGGGGCGAACACTGAAGCTTTCTTT.

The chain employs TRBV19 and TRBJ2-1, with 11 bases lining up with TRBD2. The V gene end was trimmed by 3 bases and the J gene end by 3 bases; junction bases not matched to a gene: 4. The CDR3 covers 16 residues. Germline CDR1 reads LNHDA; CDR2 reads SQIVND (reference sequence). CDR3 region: CASSILTSGIYNEQFF. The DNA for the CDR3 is TGTGCCAGTAGTATTCTGACTAGCGGGATCTACAATGAGCAGTTCTTC.

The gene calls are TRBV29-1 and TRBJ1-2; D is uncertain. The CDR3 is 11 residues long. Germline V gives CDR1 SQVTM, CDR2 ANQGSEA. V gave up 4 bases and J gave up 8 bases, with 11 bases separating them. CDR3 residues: CSVVSDRGYTF. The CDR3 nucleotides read TGCAGCGTTGTTAGTGATCGCGGCTACACCTTC.

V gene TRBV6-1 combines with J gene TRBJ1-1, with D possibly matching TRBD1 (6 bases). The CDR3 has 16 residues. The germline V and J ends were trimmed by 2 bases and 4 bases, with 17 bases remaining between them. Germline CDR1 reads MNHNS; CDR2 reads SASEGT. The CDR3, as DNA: TGTGCCAGCAGTGAACGCCCACAGGGTTTAGGCACTGAAGCTTTCTTT. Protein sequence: CASSERPQGLGTEAFF.

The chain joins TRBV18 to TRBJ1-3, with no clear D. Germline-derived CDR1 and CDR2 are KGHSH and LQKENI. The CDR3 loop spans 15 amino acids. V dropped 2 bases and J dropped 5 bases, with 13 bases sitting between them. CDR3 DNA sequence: TGTGCCAGCTCACCAGGCCCCGAAATCAGAAACACCATATATTTT. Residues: CASSPGPEIRNTIYF.

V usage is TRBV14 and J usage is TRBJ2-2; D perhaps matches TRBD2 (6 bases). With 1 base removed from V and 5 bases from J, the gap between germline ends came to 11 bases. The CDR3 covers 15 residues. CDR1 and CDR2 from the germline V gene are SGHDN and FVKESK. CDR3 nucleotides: TGTGCCAGCAGCCAAGGGAGGGCCTGGACCGGGGAGCTGTTTTTT. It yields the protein CASSQGRAWTGELFF.

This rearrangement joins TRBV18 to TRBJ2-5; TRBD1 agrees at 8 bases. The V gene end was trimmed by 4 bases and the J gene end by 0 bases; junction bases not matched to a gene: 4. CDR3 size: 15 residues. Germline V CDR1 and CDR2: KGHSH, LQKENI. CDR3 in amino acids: CASSLQGVNQETQYF. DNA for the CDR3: TGTGCCAGCTCACTACAGGGGGTCAACCAAGAGACCCAGTACTTC.

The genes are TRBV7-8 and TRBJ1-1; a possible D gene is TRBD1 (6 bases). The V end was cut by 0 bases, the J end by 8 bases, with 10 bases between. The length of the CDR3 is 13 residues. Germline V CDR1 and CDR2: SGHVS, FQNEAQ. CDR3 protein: CASSLAGTREAFF. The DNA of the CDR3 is TGTGCCAGCAGCTTAGCCGGGACAAGAGAAGCTTTCTTT.

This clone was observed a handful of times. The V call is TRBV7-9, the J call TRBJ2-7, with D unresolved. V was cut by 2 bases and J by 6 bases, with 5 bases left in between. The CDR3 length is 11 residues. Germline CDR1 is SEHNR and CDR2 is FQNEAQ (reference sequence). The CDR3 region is CASSLSIEQYF. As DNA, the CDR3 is TGTGCCAGCAGCTTATCCATCGAGCAGTACTTC.

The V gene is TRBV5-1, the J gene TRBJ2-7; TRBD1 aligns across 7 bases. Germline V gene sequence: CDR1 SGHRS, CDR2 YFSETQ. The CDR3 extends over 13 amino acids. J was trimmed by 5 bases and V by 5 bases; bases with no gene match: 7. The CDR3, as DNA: TGCGCCAGCAGGAGGGGGCGAACGGACGAGCAGTACTTC. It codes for CASRRGRTDEQYF.

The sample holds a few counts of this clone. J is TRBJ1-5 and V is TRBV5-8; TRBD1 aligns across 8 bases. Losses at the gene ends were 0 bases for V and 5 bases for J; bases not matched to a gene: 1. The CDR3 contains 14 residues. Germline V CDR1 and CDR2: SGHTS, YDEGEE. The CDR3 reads CASSLVTGDQPQHF. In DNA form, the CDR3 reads TGTGCCAGCAGCTTGGTGACAGGGGATCAGCCCCAGCATTTT.

DNA for the CDR3: TGTGCCAGCAGCGTCGGGACAGGGGGTTACGAGCAGTACTTC. Encoded protein: CASSVGTGGYEQYF. V usage is TRBV5-5 and J usage is TRBJ2-7, with 11 bases aligning to TRBD1. The CDR3 is 14 amino acids. Per the germline V gene, CDR1 is SGHKS and CDR2 is YYEKEE (reference sequence). The ends lost 4 bases at V and 4 bases at J; junction bases unmatched: 4.

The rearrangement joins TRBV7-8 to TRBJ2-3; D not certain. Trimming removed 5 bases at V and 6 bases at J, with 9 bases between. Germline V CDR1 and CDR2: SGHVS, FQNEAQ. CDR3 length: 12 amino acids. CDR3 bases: TGTGCCAGCAGCCAACGGTGGGATACGCAGTATTTT. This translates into CASSQRWDTQYF.

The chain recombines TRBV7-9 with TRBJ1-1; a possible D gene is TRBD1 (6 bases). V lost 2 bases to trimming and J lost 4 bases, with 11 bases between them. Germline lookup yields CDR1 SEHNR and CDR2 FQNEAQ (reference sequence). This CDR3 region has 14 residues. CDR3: CASSLQGWGTEAFF. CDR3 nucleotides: TGTGCCAGCAGCTTACAGGGGTGGGGCACTGAAGCTTTCTTT.

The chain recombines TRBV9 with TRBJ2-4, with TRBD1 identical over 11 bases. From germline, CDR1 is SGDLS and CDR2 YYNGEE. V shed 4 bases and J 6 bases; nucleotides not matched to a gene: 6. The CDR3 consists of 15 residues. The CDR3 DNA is TGTGCCAGCAGCCCCGGGACAGGGGGAAGAAACATTCAGTACTTC. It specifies CASSPGTGGRNIQYF.

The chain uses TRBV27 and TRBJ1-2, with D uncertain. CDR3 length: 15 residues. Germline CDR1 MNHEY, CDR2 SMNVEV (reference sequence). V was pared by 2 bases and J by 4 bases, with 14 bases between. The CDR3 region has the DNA TGTGCCAGCAGTTTAGGAACTGGTGGGCCCTATGGCTACACCTTC. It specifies CASSLGTGGPYGYTF.

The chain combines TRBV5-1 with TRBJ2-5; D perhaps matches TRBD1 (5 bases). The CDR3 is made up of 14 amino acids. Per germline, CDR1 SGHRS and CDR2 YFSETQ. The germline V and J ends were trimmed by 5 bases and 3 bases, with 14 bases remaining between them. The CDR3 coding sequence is TGCGCCAGCAGGATATCGACAGTCGAAGAGACCCAGTACTTC. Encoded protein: CASRISTVEETQYF. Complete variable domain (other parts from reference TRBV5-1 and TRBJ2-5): KAGVTQTPRYLIKTRGQQVTLSCSPISGHRSVSWYQQTPGQGLQFLFEYFSETQRNKGNFPGRFSGRQFSNSRSEMNVSTLELGDSALYLCASRISTVEETQYFGPGTRLLVL.

This chain's CDR3 is CASSLGGVGQPQHF. CDR3 in DNA: TGTGCCAGCAGCTTGGGCGGTGTGGGTCAGCCCCAGCATTTT. J is TRBJ1-5 and V is TRBV5-4, with unresolved D. Germline V gene data show CDR1 as SGHNT and CDR2 as YYREEE (reference sequence). V dropped 0 bases and J dropped 6 bases, with 10 bases sitting between them. CDR3 length equals 14 residues.

Here the CDR3 DNA reads TGCGCCAGCAGCGGGGGACTAGCGGGAGTTACAGATACGCAGTATTTT. Translated: CASSGGLAGVTDTQYF. V and J are TRBV5-1 and TRBJ2-3, with 14 nucleotides matching TRBD2. The CDR3 length is 16 residues. V gave up 4 bases and J gave up 3 bases; unmatched junction bases: 4. Germline CDR1 SGHRS, CDR2 YFSETQ.

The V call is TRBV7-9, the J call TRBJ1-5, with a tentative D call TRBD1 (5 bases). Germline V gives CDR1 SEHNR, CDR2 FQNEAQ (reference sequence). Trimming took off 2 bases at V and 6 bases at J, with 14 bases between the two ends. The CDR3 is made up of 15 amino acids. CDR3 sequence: CASSLSGAQAQPQHF. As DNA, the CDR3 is TGTGCCAGCAGCTTAAGTGGGGCCCAGGCTCAGCCCCAGCATTTT. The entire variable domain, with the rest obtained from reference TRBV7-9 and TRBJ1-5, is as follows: DTGVSQNPRHKITKRGQNVTFRCDPISEHNRLYWYRQTLGQGPEFLTYFQNEAQLEKSRLLSDRFSAERPKGSFSTLEIQRTEQGDSAMYLCASSLSGAQAQPQHFGDGTRLSIL.

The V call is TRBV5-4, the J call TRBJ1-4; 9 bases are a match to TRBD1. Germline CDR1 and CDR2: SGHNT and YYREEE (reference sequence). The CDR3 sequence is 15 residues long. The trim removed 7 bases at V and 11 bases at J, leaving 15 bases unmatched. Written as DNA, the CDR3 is TGTGCCAGCTTGAATCCGGGACAGGGAACCGAGAAACTGTTTTTT. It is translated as CASLNPGQGTEKLFF.

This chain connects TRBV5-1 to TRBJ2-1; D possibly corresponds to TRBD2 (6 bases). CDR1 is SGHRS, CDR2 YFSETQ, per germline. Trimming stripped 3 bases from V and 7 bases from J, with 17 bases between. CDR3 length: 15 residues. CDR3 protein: CASSSGTGVFNEQFF. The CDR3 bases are TGCGCCAGCAGCTCCGGGACGGGGGTTTTTAATGAGCAGTTCTTC.

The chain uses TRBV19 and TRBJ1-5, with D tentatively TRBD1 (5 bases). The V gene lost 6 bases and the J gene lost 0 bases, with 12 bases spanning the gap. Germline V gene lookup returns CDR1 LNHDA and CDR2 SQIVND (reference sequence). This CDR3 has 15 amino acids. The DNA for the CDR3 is TGTGCCAGTAGGATGGGGCAGTATAGCAATCAGCCCCAGCATTTT. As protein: CASRMGQYSNQPQHF.

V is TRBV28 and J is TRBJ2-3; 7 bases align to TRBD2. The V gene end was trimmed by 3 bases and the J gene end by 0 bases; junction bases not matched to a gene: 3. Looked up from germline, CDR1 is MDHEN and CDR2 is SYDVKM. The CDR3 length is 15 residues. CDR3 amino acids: CASSFGGESTDTQYF. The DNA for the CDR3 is TGTGCCAGCAGTTTTGGGGGGGAAAGCACAGATACGCAGTATTTT.

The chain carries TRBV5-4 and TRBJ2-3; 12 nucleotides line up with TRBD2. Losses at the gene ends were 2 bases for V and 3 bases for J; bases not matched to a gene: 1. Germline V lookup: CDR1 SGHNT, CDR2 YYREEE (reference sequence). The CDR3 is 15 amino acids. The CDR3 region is CASSFGLAGTDTQYF. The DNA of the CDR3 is TGTGCCAGCAGCTTTGGACTAGCGGGGACAGATACGCAGTATTTT.

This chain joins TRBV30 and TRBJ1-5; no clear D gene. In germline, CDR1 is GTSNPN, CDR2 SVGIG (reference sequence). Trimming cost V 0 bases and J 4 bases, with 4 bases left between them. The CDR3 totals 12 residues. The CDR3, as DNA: TGTGCCTGGAGTGTACTTAATCAGCCCCAGCATTTT. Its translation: CAWSVLNQPQHF.